Listed below are T cell receptor beta chains from one sample, sequenced in a study of shared clonotypes between healthy human individuals. Profiled with immunoSEQ multiplex PCR; TCRdb holds only in-frame clones, not every one. The table has about 750,000 clones, 85% to 95% seen once. Sequencing was done on a sample of naive CD8+ T cells sorted from blood. The receptor source for this set is a man aged 25 to 45 in good health. CDR3s include the opening cysteine and the closing phenylalanine or tryptophan. The D gene is left open where the match is weak. Rows give clone size only sometimes, using once, few, many, or a class for an expanded clone.

- TRBJ2-4 - TRBV27 CASSFAGGDSKNIQYF TGTGCCAGCAGTTTCGCCGGGGGCGATTCCAAAAACATTCAGTACTTC
TRBD1 TRBJ2-7 - TRBV5-1 CASSYLDRGDEQYF TGCGCCAGCAGCTATTTGGACAGGGGGGACGAGCAGTACTTC
- TRBJ2-1 - TRBV6-6 CASSYPPGPNEQFF TGTGCCAGCAGTTACCCACCTGGACCCAATGAGCAGTTCTTC
TRBD1 TRBJ2-7 - TRBV4-1 CASSLLGQASEQYF TGCGCCAGCAGCCTACTCGGACAGGCTAGTGAGCAGTACTTC
- TRBJ1-5 - TRBV28 CASGNQPQHF TGTGCCAGCGGCAATCAGCCCCAGCATTTT
- TRBJ2-7 once TRBV4-1 CASSQVIGESSYEQYF TGCGCCAGCAGCCAAGTGATAGGAGAAAGCTCCTACGAGCAGTACTTC
TRBD1 TRBJ2-3 - TRBV27 CASSTDRLTDTQYF TGTGCCAGCAGTACGGACAGGCTCACAGATACGCAGTATTTT
TRBD1 TRBJ2-1 - TRBV30 CAWSIGTGLNNEQFF TGTGCCTGGAGCATCGGGACAGGGCTAAATAATGAGCAGTTCTTC
- TRBJ2-7 - TRBV13 CASSLRQINSYEQYF TGTGCCAGCAGCTTAAGGCAGATCAATTCCTACGAGCAGTACTTC
- TRBJ2-1 - TRBV5-6 CASSLGVGNEQFF TGTGCCAGCAGCTTAGGGGTGGGCAATGAGCAGTTCTTC
- TRBJ2-7 - TRBV4-1 CASSQEPGYSYEQYF TGCGCCAGCAGCCAAGAGCCAGGGTACTCCTACGAGCAGTACTTC
- TRBJ2-1 - TRBV4-1 CASSQDAQGRGSYNEQFF TGCGCCAGCAGCCAAGATGCACAGGGAAGGGGGTCCTACAATGAGCAGTTCTTC
TRBD1 TRBJ1-4 - TRBV27 CASSLIPGQGTEKLFF TGTGCCAGCAGTTTGATCCCGGGACAGGGCACTGAAAAACTGTTTTTT
- TRBJ2-1 - TRBV7-9 CASSARRSEQFF TGTGCCAGCAGCGCGCGGAGGAGTGAGCAGTTCTTC
TRBD2 TRBJ2-1 - TRBV7-9 CASSIGTSESYNEQFF TGTGCCAGCAGCATCGGGACTAGCGAGTCCTACAATGAGCAGTTCTTC
- TRBJ1-2 - TRBV12-5 CASGFGGHYGYTF TGTGCTAGTGGTTTCGGGGGTCACTATGGCTACACCTTC
TRBD1 TRBJ2-7 - TRBV6-5 CASSYMGQVAYEQYF TGTGCCAGCAGTTACATGGGACAGGTGGCCTACGAGCAGTACTTC
TRBD1 TRBJ2-7 - TRBV9 CASSVGATGGYEQYF TGTGCCAGCAGCGTAGGAGCGACAGGGGGCTACGAGCAGTACTTC
- TRBJ1-2 - TRBV19 CASSIVFGADYGYTF TGTGCCAGTAGTATAGTATTCGGTGCTGACTATGGCTACACCTTC
TRBD2 TRBJ2-3 - TRBV6-1 CANHDLAGGDTQYF TGTGCCAACCACGATCTAGCGGGAGGGGATACGCAGTATTTT
TRBD1 TRBJ2-1 - TRBV27 CASSRRDSSYNEQFF TGTGCCAGCAGCCGCCGGGACAGCTCCTACAATGAGCAGTTCTTC
- TRBJ2-2 - TRBV18 CASSPLSTGIPNTGELFF TGTGCCAGCTCACCGCTTTCAACAGGGATTCCGAACACCGGGGAGCTGTTTTTT
TRBD2 TRBJ2-2 - TRBV6-6 CASIPGLYTGELFF TGTGCCAGCATCCCGGGACTATACACCGGGGAGCTGTTTTTT
- TRBJ1-4 - TRBV6-9 CASMKWGQSLFF TGTGCCAGCATGAAATGGGGGCAAAGCCTGTTTTTT
TRBD2 TRBJ2-3 - TRBV7-6 CASARSAGITDTQYF TGTGCCAGCGCCAGATCAGCGGGAATCACAGATACGCAGTATTTT
- TRBJ1-2 - TRBV6-4 CASSDSGVDSSDYTF TGTGCCAGCAGTGATTCAGGGGTCGACAGCTCTGACTACACCTTC
TRBD1 TRBJ2-7 - TRBV5-1 CASSLGQGPSYEQYF TGCGCCAGCAGCTTGGGACAGGGGCCTTCCTACGAGCAGTACTTC
- TRBJ1-3 once TRBV7-6 CASSLYRDSGNTIYF TGTGCCAGCAGCTTATACAGGGACTCTGGAAACACCATATATTTT
TRBD1 TRBJ1-4 - TRBV4-1 CASSQDQGQGAVKTNEKLFF TGCGCCAGCAGCCAAGATCAGGGACAGGGGGCGGTAAAAACTAATGAAAAACTGTTTTTT
TRBD1 TRBJ2-3 - TRBV9 CASSVERTGIEDTQYF TGTGCCAGCAGCGTCGAACGGACAGGTATCGAAGATACGCAGTATTTT
- TRBJ2-5 - TRBV5-5 CASSPSGRLGFQETQYF TGTGCCAGCAGCCCTTCGGGTCGTTTAGGATTCCAAGAGACCCAGTACTTC
- TRBJ2-7 - TRBV27 CASSSGGTYEQYF TGTGCCAGCAGTTCCGGCGGAACCTACGAGCAGTACTTC
TRBD2 TRBJ2-5 - TRBV11-2 CASSLLGLAGDSRETQYF TGTGCCAGCAGCTTACTTGGACTAGCGGGAGATAGTAGGGAGACCCAGTACTTC
TRBD2 TRBJ2-7 - TRBV19 CASSIDAGVASEQYF TGTGCCAGTAGTATTGATGCGGGAGTTGCCTCCGAGCAGTACTTC
- TRBJ1-5 - TRBV28 CASSSPGESNQPQHF TGTGCCAGCAGTTCCCCGGGGGAAAGCAATCAGCCCCAGCATTTT
- TRBJ2-7 - TRBV4-1 CASSQADGGSYEQYF TGCGCCAGCAGCCAAGCGGACGGAGGCTCCTACGAGCAGTACTTC
- TRBJ2-2 - TRBV7-9 CASSLKSTGTGELFF TGTGCCAGCAGCTTAAAATCTACGGGCACCGGGGAGCTGTTTTTT
TRBD2 TRBJ2-5 - TRBV27 CASSFLGLAGVETQYF TGTGCCAGCAGTTTCTTGGGACTAGCGGGAGTAGAGACCCAGTACTTC
- TRBJ2-5 - TRBV5-1 CASSFSRETQYF TGCGCCAGCAGCTTCTCTCGTGAGACCCAGTACTTC
TRBD1 TRBJ1-5 once TRBV14 CASSPRGQPEPQHF TGTGCCAGCAGCCCCCGGGGACAGCCCGAGCCCCAGCATTTT
- TRBJ2-1 few TRBV18 CASSLPSGEQFF TGTGCCAGCTCACTGCCATCGGGGGAGCAGTTCTTC
TRBD2 TRBJ2-7 - TRBV27 CASSFVSGRAYEQYF TGTGCCAGCAGTTTTGTTAGCGGGAGGGCCTACGAGCAGTACTTC
- TRBJ2-5 - TRBV10-1 CARVLPRPSLRNLETQYF TGCGCCAGGGTACTTCCCAGGCCTTCCTTAAGGAACTTGGAGACCCAGTACTTC
TRBD2 TRBJ2-7 once TRBV11-2 CASSLGGTSEWNEQYF TGTGCCAGCAGCTTAGGGGGGACTAGCGAGTGGAACGAGCAGTACTTC
- TRBJ2-1 - TRBV7-7 CASSWTQGDEQFF TGTGCTAGCAGCTGGACGCAGGGTGATGAGCAGTTCTTC
TRBD2 TRBJ2-3 - TRBV19 CASSQLAGPASSTDTQYF TGTGCCAGTAGCCAACTAGCGGGACCTGCTTCTAGCACAGATACGCAGTATTTT
TRBD2 TRBJ2-7 - TRBV7-2 CASSLGLAGSYEQYF TGTGCCAGCAGCTTGGGACTAGCGGGAAGCTACGAGCAGTACTTC
TRBD2 TRBJ2-3 few TRBV6-4 CASSRVAGGPDTQYF TGTGCCAGCAGTAGGGTAGCGGGAGGGCCCGATACGCAGTATTTT
TRBD2 TRBJ2-7 - TRBV10-2 CASSLTSGRVEQYF TGCGCCAGCAGCCTAACTAGCGGGAGGGTCGAGCAGTACTTC
- TRBJ1-3 - TRBV6-1 CASSETGPSNTIYF TGTGCCAGCAGTGAGACCGGGCCCTCAAACACCATATATTTT
- TRBJ1-5 - TRBV28 CASSLFTAGQPQHF TGTGCCAGCAGTTTATTTACAGCAGGTCAGCCCCAGCATTTT
TRBD1 TRBJ2-7 - TRBV2 CASLGTGSYEQYF TGTGCCAGCTTGGGGACAGGGTCCTACGAGCAGTACTTC
- TRBJ2-3 - TRBV5-4 CASSLGGPQDTQYF TGTGCCAGCAGCTTGGGGGGTCCCCAAGATACGCAGTATTTT
- TRBJ2-1 - TRBV27 CASTGTYNEQFF TGTGCCAGCACCGGGACCTACAATGAGCAGTTCTTC
TRBD2 TRBJ2-7 - TRBV7-9 CASSLAPGLAGAYEQYF TGTGCCAGCAGCTTAGCTCCGGGACTAGCGGGGGCCTACGAGCAGTACTTC